The next 27 T cell receptor beta chains were all read from a single sample in a study of T cells in Graves' hyperthyroidism and ophthalmopathy. Amplified TCR beta CDR3 regions came from RNA transcripts. HTBI primers were the set used in a first-round RT-PCR of the TCR CDR3. TCRdb reprocessed the multiplex PCR reads via MiXCR and lists one record per CDR3 protein. The table shows more than 500,000 distinct CDR3 sequences, with around 46% occurring only once. The sample comprised peripheral blood or thyroid tissue (not recorded which). The receptors were gathered from an adult woman with Graves' disease, either hyperthyroidism or ophthalmopathy (not recorded which).

The V and J genes are TRBV20-1 and TRBJ2-6; TRBD2 might be the D (6 bases). The V gene lost 4 bases and the J gene lost 1 base, with 14 bases spanning the gap. Germline V gene sequence: CDR1 DFQATT, CDR2 SNEGSKA (reference sequence). The CDR3 contains 16 residues. CDR3: CSANPDSGSGANVLTF. The CDR3 bases are TGCAGTGCTAACCCTGATAGCGGATCTGGGGCCAACGTCCTGACTTTC.

The chain employs TRBV15 and TRBJ1-2; D is unresolved. This CDR3 is built from 14 residues. The ends were cut back, 0 bases at V and 7 bases at J, with 12 bases in the middle. Germline V gives CDR1 LNHNV, CDR2 YYDKDF (reference sequence). This CDR3 is CATSREGTIRGYTF. As DNA, the CDR3 is TGTGCCACCAGCAGAGAAGGAACAATCCGTGGCTACACCTTC.

The sample holds many counts of this clonotype. The chain has TRBV10-1 and TRBJ2-7; 8 nucleotides line up with TRBD2. V lost 5 bases to trimming and J lost 2 bases; unmatched junction nucleotides: 5. CDR1 is WNHNN, CDR2 SYGVQD, per germline (reference sequence). The CDR3 is 14 amino acids. DNA for the CDR3: TGCGCCAGCAGTCGAGCGGGAGTCGCCTACGAGCAGTACTTC. Its protein is CASSRAGVAYEQYF.

This chain joins TRBV25-1 and TRBJ1-1; D is undetermined. Germline lookup yields CDR1 MGHDK and CDR2 SYGVNS. Trimming pared 5 bases from V and 7 bases from J, leaving 14 bases between. This CDR3 region has 13 residues. CDR3 sequence (DNA): TGTGCCAGCAGTCGGGGTGGTGGGTATGAAGCTTTCTTT. Translated, it gives CASSRGGGYEAFF. Filled out from reference TRBV25-1 and TRBJ1-1, the complete variable domain reads EADIYQTPRYLVIGTGKKITLECSQTMGHDKMYWYQQDPGMELHLIHYSYGVNSTEKGDLSSESTVSRIRTEHFPLTLESARPSHTSQYLCASSRGGGYEAFFGQGTRLTVV.

The chain uses TRBV2 and TRBJ2-7; D tentatively reads TRBD1 or TRBD2 (5 bases each). V dropped 9 bases and J dropped 6 bases, with 15 bases sitting between them. The CDR3 runs 12 residues. CDR1 is SNHLY, CDR2 FYNNEI, per germline. The CDR3 region has the DNA TGTGCCAGTCGGGGCCTATCTGGCGAGCAGTACTTC. Protein: CASRGLSGEQYF.

This chain's CDR3 is CASSPVGLAGYEQYF. CDR3 bases: TGTGCCAGCAGCCCAGTTGGACTAGCGGGTTACGAGCAGTACTTC. The chain recombines TRBV7-9 with TRBJ2-7, with 11 positions matching TRBD2. V was clipped by 5 bases and J by 4 bases; unmatched bases: 7. This CDR3 contains 15 residues. Germline CDR1 SEHNR, CDR2 FQNEAQ (reference sequence).

This clonotype was picked up many times. The V and J genes are TRBV12-3 or TRBV12-4 and TRBJ2-5, with 8 positions matching TRBD1. This CDR3 has 15 amino acids. V gave up 5 bases and J gave up 5 bases; unmatched junction bases: 10. The CDR3: CASSTLVRGRETQYF. CDR3 DNA sequence: TGTGCCAGCAGTACATTGGTCAGGGGGCGGGAGACCCAGTACTTC.

V and J are TRBV7-9 and TRBJ1-2; D possibly corresponds to TRBD1 (6 bases). CDR3 size: 13 residues. Germline lookup yields CDR1 SEHNR and CDR2 FQNEAQ (reference sequence). V lost 6 bases and J 8 bases, leaving 16 bases between the germline ends. The CDR3 DNA follows: TGTGCCAGCAGGCTGGGGGGCCCAGACGGCTACACCTTC. Residues: CASRLGGPDGYTF.

This clonotype was recorded at least ten times. V is TRBV5-1 and J is TRBJ1-5, with D uncertain. CDR1 and CDR2 from the germline V gene are SGHRS and YFSETQ. The ends were cut back, 0 bases at V and 9 bases at J, with 16 bases in the middle. The CDR3 loop spans 15 amino acids. As DNA, the CDR3 is TGCGCCAGCAGCTTGGAGGCGGCCGGTCGTGGGCCCCAGCATTTT. Protein: CASSLEAAGRGPQHF.

J is TRBJ2-7 and V is TRBV20-1; maybe TRBD1 (7 bases). The germline V and J ends were trimmed by 2 bases and 0 bases, with 14 bases remaining between them. Per germline, CDR1 DFQATT and CDR2 SNEGSKA (reference sequence). The CDR3 length is 15 residues. The CDR3, as DNA: TGCAGTGCTAGACAGGGGGGAGCGGCCTCCTACGAGCAGTACTTC. It encodes CSARQGGAASYEQYF.

In the case of this clonotype: An end of the junction does not agree with germline; a read error may underlie this. This chain joins TRBV7-6 and TRBJ2-6; TRBD2 matches at 7 bases. Germline CDR1 reads SGHVS; CDR2 reads FNYEAQ. This CDR3 is built from 17 residues. For the CDR3, the DNA is TGTGCCAGCAGCTGGGGCCGGGGGGTGGTCGGAATGAACACTGAAGCTTTC. The encoded protein is CASSWGRGVVGMNTEAF.

Many counts were recorded for this clonotype. The rearrangement joins TRBV2 to TRBJ1-1, with D possibly being TRBD1 (6 bases). The germline V and J ends were trimmed by 3 bases and 4 bases, with 9 bases remaining between them. Germline V lookup: CDR1 SNHLY, CDR2 FYNNEI. The CDR3 has 13 residues. CDR3 in amino acids: CASSDQGSTEAFF. The CDR3 bases are TGTGCCAGCAGTGACCAGGGGAGCACTGAAGCTTTCTTT.

This chain joins TRBV7-3 and TRBJ1-2, with D unclear. CDR1 SGHTA and CDR2 FQGTGA come from the germline V gene. This CDR3 has 12 amino acids. Trimming pared 10 bases from V and 6 bases from J, leaving 15 bases between. The CDR3 nucleotides are TGTGCCATCAGGTGGGCTCTTCATGGCTACACCTTC. Its translation: CAIRWALHGYTF. Combining the CDR3 with reference TRBV7-3 and TRBJ1-2 gives the whole variable domain GAGVSQTPSNKVTEKGKYVELRCDPISGHTALYWYRQSLGQGPEFLIYFQGTGAADDSGLPNDRFFAVRPEGSVSTLKIQRTERGDSAVYLCAIRWALHGYTFGSGTRLTVV.

This clonotype has ten or more counts. The chain uses TRBV7-9 and TRBJ1-1; D possibly corresponds to TRBD1 (6 bases). This CDR3 contains 14 residues. Germline V CDR1 and CDR2: SEHNR, FQNEAQ (reference sequence). Trimming pared 5 bases from V and 5 bases from J, leaving 15 bases between. The DNA for the CDR3 is TGTGCCAGCAGCCCGAAGGGGGGTAGGACTGAAGCTTTCTTT. Residues: CASSPKGGRTEAFF.

This clonotype was detected a few times. The chain has TRBV7-3 and TRBJ1-3; D is uncertain. Germline CDR1 is SGHTA and CDR2 is FQGTGA. This CDR3 is built from 14 residues. Deletions cut 3 bases from V and 4 bases from J, with 10 bases between. CDR3 DNA: TGTGCCAGCAGCTTGGGGAAGTACGGAAACACCATATATTTT. It encodes CASSLGKYGNTIYF.

This clonotype was seen once. J is TRBJ1-5 and V is TRBV2; no clear D. The V gene lost 1 base and the J gene lost 6 bases, with 10 bases spanning the gap. Germline V gene data show CDR1 as SNHLY and CDR2 as FYNNEI. This CDR3 has 14 residues. The CDR3 sequence is CASSEVRGGQPQHF. DNA of the CDR3: TGTGCCAGCAGTGAAGTGCGGGGAGGTCAGCCCCAGCATTTT.

The rearrangement uses TRBV3-1 and TRBJ2-7; D perhaps matches TRBD2 (6 bases). This CDR3 contains 16 residues. With 0 bases removed from V and 2 bases from J, the gap between germline ends came to 14 bases. The germline CDR1 and CDR2 sequences are LGHDT and YNNKEL (reference sequence). Here the CDR3 DNA reads TGTGCCAGCAGCCAAGATCGACCGGGACTCACCTACGAGCAGTACTTC. Its protein product is CASSQDRPGLTYEQYF.

The chain couples TRBV10-2 to TRBJ1-5; tentatively, D is TRBD1 (5 bases). Trimming took 2 bases from V and 4 from J, leaving 9 bases between them. The CDR3 sequence is 14 residues long. The germline V gene encodes CDR1 WSHSY and CDR2 SAAADI. The CDR3 is CASSEGAWNQPQHF. The CDR3 coding sequence is TGCGCCAGCAGTGAGGGGGCGTGGAATCAGCCCCAGCATTTT.

V usage is TRBV11-2 and J usage is TRBJ2-5; 14 nucleotides line up with TRBD2. Trimming cost V 4 bases and J 4 bases; bases outside gene matches: 8. Germline V gene data show CDR1 as SGHAT and CDR2 as FQNNGV. This CDR3 region has 17 residues. CDR3 sequence (DNA): TGTGCCAGCAGCTCCCCGGGACTAGCGGGAGTGTTAGAGACCCAGTACTTC. It is translated as CASSSPGLAGVLETQYF.

A remark on this clonotype: A read error is possible here, since a much larger clone lies one base away. V and J are TRBV7-4 and TRBJ2-6, with D perhaps matching TRBD1 or TRBD2 (5 bases each). CDR1 is SGHVT, CDR2 SQSDAQ, per germline. The CDR3 is made up of 20 amino acids. The DNA of the CDR3 is TGCGCCAGCAGCCCCTTATTCTTGTCCGGGGCAAGGTCTGGGGCCAACGTCCTGACTTTC. It translates to CASSPLFLSGARSGANVLTF.

This clonotype was recorded at least ten times. The chain uses TRBV4-1 and TRBJ2-5; the D is unclear. The CDR3 length is 16 residues. V was cut by 0 bases and J by 1 base, with 12 bases left in between. Germline V gene sequence: CDR1 MGHRA, CDR2 YSYEKL. The CDR3 DNA reads TGCGCCAGCAGCCAAGAATCTTACAGCATCCAAGAGACCCAGTACTTC. Residues: CASSQESYSIQETQYF.

The sample holds many counts of this clonotype. J is TRBJ1-1 and V is TRBV5-1; D remains unclear. The germline V gene encodes CDR1 SGHRS and CDR2 YFSETQ. CDR3 length: 14 residues. Between the trimmed V and J ends, which lost 2 bases and 4 bases, there was a span of 12 bases. This CDR3 reads CASSFGGERTEAFF. CDR3 sequence (DNA): TGCGCCAGCAGCTTCGGCGGGGAACGCACTGAAGCTTTCTTT. Looking up the rest from reference TRBV5-1 and TRBJ1-1 gives the full variable domain: KAGVTQTPRYLIKTRGQQVTLSCSPISGHRSVSWYQQTPGQGLQFLFEYFSETQRNKGNFPGRFSGRQFSNSRSEMNVSTLELGDSALYLCASSFGGERTEAFFGQGTRLTVV.

This clonotype was observed many times. The J gene is TRBJ2-5, the V gene TRBV7-2; D may be TRBD1 (5 bases). This CDR3 has 14 residues. Trimming pared 5 bases from V and 4 bases from J, leaving 14 bases between. Germline CDR1 SGHTA, CDR2 FQGNSA. Written as DNA, the CDR3 is TGTGCCAGCAGCCCTCCTAGGGGAAGAGAGACCCAGTACTTC. This sequence encodes CASSPPRGRETQYF.

The table lists this clonotype with a few counts. This sequence joins TRBV5-1 and TRBJ1-5, with D hard to call. Per the germline V gene, CDR1 is SGHRS and CDR2 is YFSETQ. Trimming stripped 4 bases from V and 3 bases from J, with 8 bases between. This CDR3 comprises 13 residues. Here the CDR3 DNA reads TGCGCCAGCAGCCCGACGGTCAATCAGCCCCAGCATTTT. It codes for CASSPTVNQPQHF.

This clonotype was detected ten times or more. The chain uses TRBV19 and TRBJ1-1; 9 bases fit TRBD1. This CDR3 contains 16 residues. The germline CDR1 and CDR2 sequences are LNHDA and SQIVND (reference sequence). Losses at the gene ends were 6 bases for V and 1 base for J; bases not matched to a gene: 9. CDR3 sequence: CASRAITGGGNTEAFF. The CDR3 DNA is TGTGCCAGTAGGGCCATTACAGGGGGCGGGAACACTGAAGCTTTCTTT.

A single count supports this clonotype. The gene calls are TRBV15 and TRBJ2-7, with D perhaps TRBD1 or TRBD2 (6 bases each). V was pared by 3 bases and J by 5 bases, with 14 bases between. Germline V gene lookup returns CDR1 LNHNV and CDR2 YYDKDF (reference sequence). This CDR3 is 14 amino acids long. In DNA, the CDR3 is TGTGCCACCAGCAGCGCCCGGGGGCGGAACGAGCAGTACTTC. Its protein is CATSSARGRNEQYF.

This clonotype was seen at least ten times. The chain recombines TRBV7-9 with TRBJ2-7, with 9 bases that match TRBD1. CDR3 length equals 15 residues. Germline trimming cut 6 bases from V and 6 bases from J; bases unmatched to any gene: 12. The germline CDR1 and CDR2 sequences are SEHNR and FQNEAQ (reference sequence). The DNA of the CDR3 is TGTGCCAGCAGGAGATCTTCGGACAGGGGCCCCGAGCAGTACTTC. It is translated as CASRRSSDRGPEQYF.